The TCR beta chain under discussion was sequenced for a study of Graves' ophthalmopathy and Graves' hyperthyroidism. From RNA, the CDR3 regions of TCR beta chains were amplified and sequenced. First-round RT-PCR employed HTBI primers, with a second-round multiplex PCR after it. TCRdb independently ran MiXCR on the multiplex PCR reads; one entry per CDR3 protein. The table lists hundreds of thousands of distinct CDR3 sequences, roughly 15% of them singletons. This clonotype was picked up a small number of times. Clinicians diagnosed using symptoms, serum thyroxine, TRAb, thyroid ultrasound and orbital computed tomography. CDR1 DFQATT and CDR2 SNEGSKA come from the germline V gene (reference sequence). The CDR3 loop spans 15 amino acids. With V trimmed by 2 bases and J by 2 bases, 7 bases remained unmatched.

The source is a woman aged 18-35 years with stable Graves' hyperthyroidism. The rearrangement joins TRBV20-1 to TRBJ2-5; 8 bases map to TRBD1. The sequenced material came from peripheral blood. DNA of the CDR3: TGCAGTGCTAGAAAACCGGGACAGGAGCAAGAGACCCAGTACTTC. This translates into CSARKPGQEQETQYF.